Listed here is a single T cell receptor beta chain. Its matching antigen is unknown. A junction boundary mismatches the germline segment, possibly from a read error. Antigen-specific CD4+ T cells were expanded with viral peptide pools in the ViraFEST assay before sequencing. Investigators separated out CD4+ T cells once around 11 days of culture had passed. Between March and December 2020, the person had a SARS-CoV-2 infection that PCR confirmed. Each participant received a vaccine that was either BNT162b2 or mRNA-1273, given as two doses. Wells of around 2 million PBMC each were grown with 10 IU/ml IL-2 and 9.5 to 10 ug/ml peptides. This entry comes from a study of vaccination effects on CD4 cells after COVID-19. Study summary: Post-vaccine specimens arrived a median 72 days past the second dose.

Findings and caveats of the study: There was marked clonal contraction among infection- and vaccine-induced clones late after vaccination.

Sequenced by immunoSEQ multiplex PCR; TCRdb stores in-frame clones only, minus some. The table lists more than 15,000 clones, about 80% of them singletons. Here the sequenced sample was CD4+ T cells from PBMCs cultured with SARS-CoV-2 spike peptides, taken after COVID-19 vaccination. The clonotype originates from a human donor who had a prior SARS-CoV-2 infection.

CDR3 nucleotide sequence: TGTGCTAGCAGCCAATATAGCGGGGGAGGGCGGTACTTC. Encoded protein: CASSQYSGGGRYF. This chain connects TRBV7-7 to TRBJ2-5; 9 bases map to TRBD2. The CDR3 has 13 residues. Germline CDR1 and CDR2: SSHAT and FNYEAQ (reference sequence).